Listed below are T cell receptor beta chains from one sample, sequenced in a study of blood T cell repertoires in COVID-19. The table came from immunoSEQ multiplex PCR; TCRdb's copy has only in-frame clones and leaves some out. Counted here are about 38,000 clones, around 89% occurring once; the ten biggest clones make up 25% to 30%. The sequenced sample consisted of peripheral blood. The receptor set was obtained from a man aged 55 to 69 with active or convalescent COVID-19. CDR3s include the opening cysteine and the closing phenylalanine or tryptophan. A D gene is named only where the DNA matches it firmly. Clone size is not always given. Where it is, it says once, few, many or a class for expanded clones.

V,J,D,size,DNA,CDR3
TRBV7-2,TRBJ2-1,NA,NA,TGTGCCAGCAGTCCCTCTCAGGGGTCCTACAATGAGCAGTTCTTC,CASSPSQGSYNEQFF
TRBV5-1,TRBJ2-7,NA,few,TGCGCCAGCAGCACGACAGTCGGGTCCTACGAGCAGTACTTC,CASSTTVGSYEQYF
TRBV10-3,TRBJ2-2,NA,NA,TGTGCCATCACATCCCTCTCCGGGACACGTAACACCGGGGAGCTGTTTTTT,CAITSLSGTRNTGELFF
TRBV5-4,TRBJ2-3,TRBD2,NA,TGTGCCAGCAGCCGGACTAGCGGGCTTAGCACAGATACGCAGTATTTT,CASSRTSGLSTDTQYF
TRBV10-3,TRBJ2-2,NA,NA,TGTGCCATCTTGGCGGGTGTCTCCGCCGGGGAGCTGTTTTTT,CAILAGVSAGELFF
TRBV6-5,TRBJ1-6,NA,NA,TGTGCCAGCAGTTCCGGCGGATATCATAATTCACCCCTCCACTTT,CASSSGGYHNSPLHF
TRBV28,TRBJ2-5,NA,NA,TGTGCCAGCAATAGGGGGGGGACCCAAGAGACCCAGTACTTC,CASNRGGTQETQYF
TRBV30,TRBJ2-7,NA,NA,TGTGCCTGGAGTAGGGGCGAACAATACGAGCAGTACTTC,CAWSRGEQYEQYF
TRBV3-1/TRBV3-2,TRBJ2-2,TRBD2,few,TGTGCCAGCAGCCAACCCGACCTAGCGGGCAGCGACACCGGGGAGCTGTTTTTT,CASSQPDLAGSDTGELFF
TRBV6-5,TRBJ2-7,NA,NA,TGTGCCAGCAGTTACGCCACGGGAAAAGCCTACGAGCAGTACTTC,CASSYATGKAYEQYF
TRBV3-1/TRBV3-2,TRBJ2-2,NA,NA,TGTGCCAGCAGCCAAGTTTCTTCGAACACCGGGGAGCTGTTTTTT,CASSQVSSNTGELFF
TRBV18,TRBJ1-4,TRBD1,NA,TGTGCCAGCTCACCTTATACAGGGGAAAATGAAAAACTGTTTTTT,CASSPYTGENEKLFF
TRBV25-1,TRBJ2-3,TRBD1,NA,TGTGCCAGCAGTGGCCGGGACAGGAAGACAGATACGCAGTATTTT,CASSGRDRKTDTQYF
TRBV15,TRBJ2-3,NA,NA,TGTGCCACCAGCAGTCAGGCAGATACGCAGTATTTT,CATSSQADTQYF
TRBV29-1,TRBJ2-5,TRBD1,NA,TGCAGCGTTGACGACGGACAGGGGTTCGAGACCCAGTACTTC,CSVDDGQGFETQYF
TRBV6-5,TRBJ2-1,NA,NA,TGTGCCAGCAGCGAGGGGGTTAGCTCCTACAATGAGCAGTTCTTC,CASSEGVSSYNEQFF
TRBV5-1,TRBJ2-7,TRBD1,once,TGCGCCAGCAGTCTGGGACAGGGGGCCGACGAGCAGTACTTC,CASSLGQGADEQYF
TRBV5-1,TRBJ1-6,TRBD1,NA,TGCGCCAGCAAAACGGGACAGGCCCAGAATTCACCCCTCCACTTT,CASKTGQAQNSPLHF
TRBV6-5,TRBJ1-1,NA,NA,TGTGCCAGCAGTCATTTCCGGGGCACTGAAGCTTTCTTT,CASSHFRGTEAFF
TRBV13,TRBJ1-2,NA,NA,TGTGCCAGCAGCTTAGGGAGTTCCGGGGATCACGGCTACACCTTC,CASSLGSSGDHGYTF
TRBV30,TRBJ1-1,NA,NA,TGTGCCTGGAGAAACGGGGTCATGAACACTGAAGCTTTCTTT,CAWRNGVMNTEAFF
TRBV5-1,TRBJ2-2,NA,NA,TGCGCCAGCAGCTTTGACGGGAGTGGCACCGGGGAGCTGTTTTTT,CASSFDGSGTGELFF
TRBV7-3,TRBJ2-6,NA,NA,TGTGCCAGCAGACCTACAGGGACTGGGGCCAACGTCCTGACTTTC,CASRPTGTGANVLTF
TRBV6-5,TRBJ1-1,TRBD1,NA,TGTGCCAGCAGTAACGACAGGGTTGAAGCTTTCTTT,CASSNDRVEAFF
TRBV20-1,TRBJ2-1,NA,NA,TGCAGTGCTAGTAACATAGCGAAGAGCTCCTACAATGAGCAGTTCTTC,CSASNIAKSSYNEQFF
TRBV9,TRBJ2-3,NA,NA,TGTGCCAGCAGCGTAGCGAATATCGGTACGCAGTATTTT,CASSVANIGTQYF
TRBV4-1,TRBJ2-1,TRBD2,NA,TGCGCCAGCAGCCAAGATGAAACTAGCGGTCTGAATGAGCAGTTCTTC,CASSQDETSGLNEQFF
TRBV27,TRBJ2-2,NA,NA,TGTGCCAGCAGTCCCCCCCTCGGTCGCGGGTTGTCTCCCGGGGAGCTGTTTTTT,CASSPPLGRGLSPGELFF
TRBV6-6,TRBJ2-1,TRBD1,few,TGTGCCAGCAGTAAAGGACAGGGAGGCTACAATGAGCAGTTCTTC,CASSKGQGGYNEQFF
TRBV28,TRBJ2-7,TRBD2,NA,TGTGCCAGCAGTCTATTAAGCCCGACCGGGACTAGCGTCTACGAGCAGTACTTC,CASSLLSPTGTSVYEQYF